This T cell receptor (beta chain) was profiled in a study of response to subunit inactivated influenza vaccine. CDR3 size: 15 residues. Germline lookup yields CDR1 DFQATT and CDR2 SNEGSKA (reference sequence). The V and J ends lost 6 bases and 2 bases, in that order; junction bases with no gene match: 8. TCRdb fed the RT-PCR reads into MiXCR, producing one record per CDR3 protein. The repertoire holds more than 700,000 distinct CDR3 sequences, with over 20% as singletons. The chain recombines TRBV20-1 with TRBJ2-1, with 9 nucleotides matching TRBD2. The receptor comes from a man aged 50 to 60 who received an inactivated influenza vaccine. The sample consisted of PBMCs from blood, taken roughly 5 days after vaccination. This CDR3 is CSARPTSGAYNEQFF. The CDR3 region has the DNA TGCAGTGCCCGTCCGACTAGCGGAGCCTACAATGAGCAGTTCTTC.